The 22 T cell receptor beta chains reported below all come from one sample, sequenced in a study of T-cell memory formation after mild COVID-19. TCRdb used MiXCR to reprocess the 5' RACE reads, holding one entry per CDR3 protein. Among about 560,000 distinct CDR3 sequences, about 22% were seen once, and the ten largest hold about 8.7%. Sample: PBMCs or a T cell subset sorted from them (not recorded which). Receptors were obtained from an adult woman who had mild COVID-19 (a few samples of this study predate the infection). Cell type and time point are not known.

The chain is built from TRBV6-4 and TRBJ1-1; D call uncertain. The V gene lost 1 base and the J gene lost 6 bases, with 12 bases spanning the gap. From germline, CDR1 is MRHNA and CDR2 SNTAGT. CDR3 length: 14 residues. The DNA of the CDR3 is TGTGCCAGCAGTGACTATATCCGAGTTTCTGAAGCTTTCTTT. Translated: CASSDYIRVSEAFF.

This clonotype turned up a few times. The rearrangement joins TRBV5-1 to TRBJ1-2, with 9 bases lining up with TRBD1. The CDR3 extends over 15 amino acids. V lost 4 bases, J lost 4 bases, and 8 bases stayed unmatched. The germline V gene has CDR1 SGHRS and CDR2 YFSETQ. In DNA form, the CDR3 reads TGCGCCAGCAGCCCGGGACAGGGAGCGGCCTATGGCTACACCTTC. Its translation: CASSPGQGAAYGYTF.

The V gene is TRBV7-9, the J gene TRBJ1-1, with unresolved D. The germline CDR1 and CDR2 sequences are SEHNR and FQNEAQ (reference sequence). V lost 4 bases, J lost 1 base, and 10 bases lay in between. This CDR3 is built from 14 residues. The CDR3 nucleotides are TGTGCCAGCAGCTCCCCGCCAGGGAACACTGAAGCTTTCTTT. It is translated as CASSSPPGNTEAFF.

The rearrangement links TRBV6-5 to TRBJ1-6; maybe TRBD1 (5 bases). Germline CDR1 and CDR2: MNHEY and SVGAGI. Trimming took off 8 bases at V and 7 bases at J, with 15 bases between the two ends. The CDR3 runs to 14 residues. CDR3 DNA: TGTGCCAGCGCGTTTTCAGGGTCGAATTCACCCCTCCACTTT. Translated: CASAFSGSNSPLHF.

V usage is TRBV15 and J usage is TRBJ2-7; the D is unclear. The CDR3 runs to 15 residues. V lost 5 bases and J lost 3, with 17 bases in between. In germline, CDR1 is LNHNV, CDR2 YYDKDF (reference sequence). This chain's CDR3 is CATSSRPVSDYEQYF. The CDR3 bases are TGTGCCACCAGCTCCCGCCCTGTGTCGGACTACGAGCAGTACTTC.

This chain joins TRBV6-4 and TRBJ2-1; D might be TRBD2 (6 bases). The length of the CDR3 is 15 residues. V dropped 4 bases and J dropped 8 bases, with 18 bases sitting between them. Germline V gene lookup returns CDR1 MRHNA and CDR2 SNTAGT. The CDR3 spells CASSGGGNRIDEQFF. Here the CDR3 DNA reads TGTGCCAGCAGTGGGGGCGGGAATCGAATAGATGAGCAGTTCTTC.

The chain recombines TRBV12-3 or TRBV12-4 with TRBJ2-3; 12 nucleotides align to TRBD2. The CDR3 length is 15 residues. Unmatched junction bases numbered 2, after V lost 3 bases and J lost 4 bases. The CDR3 loop is CASSFRLAGADTQYF. The CDR3 DNA reads TGTGCCAGCAGTTTTAGACTAGCGGGAGCAGATACGCAGTATTTT.

This clonotype was observed many times. The CDR3 sequence is CASSRYTDTQYF. The CDR3 bases are TGTGCCAGCAGCCGCTACACAGATACGCAGTATTTT. V and J are TRBV7-8 and TRBJ2-3; the D is unclear. The germline V gene has CDR1 SGHVS and CDR2 FQNEAQ. The CDR3 runs to 12 residues. The ends were cut back, 5 bases at V and 2 bases at J, with 5 bases in the middle.

V gene TRBV12-3 or TRBV12-4 combines with J gene TRBJ1-2, with TRBD1 matching over 10 bases. There are 14 residues in the CDR3. The ends lost 2 bases at V and 6 bases at J; junction bases unmatched: 3. CDR3 residues: CASSLLGQGHGYTF. The CDR3 region has the DNA TGTGCCAGCAGTTTACTGGGACAGGGGCATGGCTACACCTTC.

J is TRBJ2-5 and V is TRBV7-9; TRBD1 matches at 7 bases. CDR3 length: 14 residues. CDR1 is SEHNR and CDR2 is FQNEAQ in the germline V gene (reference sequence). Losses at the gene ends were 3 bases for V and 5 bases for J; bases not matched to a gene: 6. The CDR3 DNA sequence: TGTGCCAGCAGCTTCACAGGGGAGTGGGAGACCCAGTACTTC. Protein sequence: CASSFTGEWETQYF.

This chain joins TRBV7-6 and TRBJ2-1, with a possible D match to TRBD1 (6 bases). CDR3 length: 15 residues. V gave up 0 bases and J gave up 7 bases, with 13 bases separating them. Germline assignment: CDR1 SGHVS and CDR2 FNYEAQ. The CDR3 DNA follows: TGTGCCAGCAGCTTAGCGGGCAGGGGCGTGAATGAGCAGTTCTTC. Its translation: CASSLAGRGVNEQFF.

The sample holds a few counts of this clonotype. This chain joins TRBV20-1 and TRBJ2-1; no clear D gene. The CDR3 has 13 amino acids. The V gene lost 6 bases and the J gene lost 8 bases, with 17 bases spanning the gap. CDR1 is DFQATT and CDR2 is SNEGSKA in the germline V gene (reference sequence). CDR3 DNA sequence: TGCAGTGCCTCCCAAAAACTCTGGGATGAGCAGTTCTTC. It codes for CSASQKLWDEQFF.

The chain is built from TRBV11-3 and TRBJ2-3; D may be TRBD1 (6 bases). The germline V and J ends were trimmed by 5 bases and 2 bases, with 17 bases remaining between them. The CDR3 has 16 residues. Germline lookup yields CDR1 SGHNT and CDR2 YENEEA. The CDR3: CASSLVSGDNTDTQYF. The DNA of the CDR3 is TGTGCCAGCAGCCTCGTCTCTGGGGACAACACAGATACGCAGTATTTT.

This clonotype showed up just a few times. The chain uses TRBV4-3 and TRBJ2-7, with unresolved D. The germline V gene has CDR1 LGHNA and CDR2 YSLEER. V dropped 0 bases and J dropped 1 base, with 13 bases sitting between them. The CDR3 loop spans 16 amino acids. This CDR3 reads CASSQDVRLESYEQYF. CDR3 DNA sequence: TGCGCCAGCAGCCAAGACGTCCGCCTGGAATCCTACGAGCAGTACTTC.

This clonotype was counted a few times. This rearrangement joins TRBV20-1 to TRBJ2-4; D is possibly TRBD2 (6 bases). The length of the CDR3 is 13 residues. From germline, CDR1 is DFQATT and CDR2 SNEGSKA (reference sequence). V gave up 6 bases and J gave up 8 bases, with 17 bases separating them. CDR3 residues: CSAPIGGADIQYF. CDR3 nucleotides: TGCAGTGCGCCCATCGGGGGAGCGGACATTCAGTACTTC.

J is TRBJ2-7 and V is TRBV11-2; perhaps TRBD1 as D (6 bases). Germline V gene data show CDR1 as SGHAT and CDR2 as FQNNGV. The CDR3 covers 13 residues. With 5 bases removed from V and 4 bases from J, the gap between germline ends came to 12 bases. CDR3 DNA: TGTGCCAGCAGCCTCGGGACACTATACGAGCAGTACTTC. It codes for CASSLGTLYEQYF.

This clonotype was seen more than once but under ten times. The chain is built from TRBV12-3 or TRBV12-4 and TRBJ1-2, with D possibly TRBD1 on 6 matching bases. The length of the CDR3 is 13 residues. V lost 6 bases, J lost 3 bases, and 11 bases lay in between. The CDR3 DNA follows: TGTGCCAGCAGCCGAAGACAGGACTATGGCTACACCTTC. Translated: CASSRRQDYGYTF.

V and J are TRBV6-5 and TRBJ2-7; unclear D gene. Germline V gives CDR1 MNHEY, CDR2 SVGAGI. The CDR3 extends over 14 amino acids. Trimming removed 6 bases from V and 0 bases from J, with 12 bases in between. The CDR3, as DNA: TGTGCCAGCAGCCGCGGACCGATCTCCTACGAGCAGTACTTC. Amino acids: CASSRGPISYEQYF.

The rearrangement links TRBV12-3 or TRBV12-4 to TRBJ2-3; the D gene is possibly TRBD1 (5 bases). The V end lost 10 bases, the J end lost 3 bases, and 11 bases lay between the germline ends. This CDR3 spans 12 amino acids. The chain's CDR3 is CATKPGTDTQYF. CDR3 coding DNA: TGTGCCACCAAACCAGGGACAGATACGCAGTATTTT.

The chain combines TRBV5-1 with TRBJ1-1; 7 bases match TRBD1. The V segment lost 0 bases and the J segment 4 bases; nucleotides outside the gene matches: 12. Germline V gives CDR1 SGHRS, CDR2 YFSETQ. The CDR3 has 17 residues. CDR3 sequence (DNA): TGCGCCAGCAGCTTGGAGGGGGCAAGGTCCGGGAGCACTGAAGCTTTCTTT. This sequence encodes CASSLEGARSGSTEAFF.

J is TRBJ1-1 and V is TRBV30; no reliable D call. The germline V gene encodes CDR1 GTSNPN and CDR2 SVGIG (reference sequence). This CDR3 region has 11 residues. V lost 0 bases and J 7 bases, leaving 6 bases between the germline ends. The CDR3 DNA reads TGTGCCTGGAGTGTTTCCGTTGAAGCTTTCTTT. Translated: CAWSVSVEAFF. The entire variable domain, with the rest obtained from reference TRBV30 and TRBJ1-1, is as follows: SQTIHQWPATLVQPVGSPLSLECTVEGTSNPNLYWYRQAAGRGLQLLFYSVGIGQISSEVPQNLSASRPQDRQFILSSKKLLLSDSGFYLCAWSVSVEAFFGQGTRLTVV.

This clonotype has a count of ten or more. The chain has TRBV7-6 and TRBJ1-5; no firm D call. CDR3 length: 14 amino acids. Trimming removed 5 bases from V and 2 bases from J, with 10 bases in between. CDR1 and CDR2 (germline): SGHVS, FNYEAQ. The CDR3 region is CASSPQLGNQPQHF. The CDR3 region has the DNA TGTGCCAGCAGCCCCCAGCTTGGCAATCAGCCCCAGCATTTT. The full variable domain, completed using reference TRBV7-6 and TRBJ1-5, is GAGVSQSPRYKVTKRGQDVALRCDPISGHVSLYWYRQALGQGPEFLTYFNYEAQQDKSGLPNDRFSAERPEGSISTLTIQRTEQRDSAMYRCASSPQLGNQPQHFGDGTRLSIL.